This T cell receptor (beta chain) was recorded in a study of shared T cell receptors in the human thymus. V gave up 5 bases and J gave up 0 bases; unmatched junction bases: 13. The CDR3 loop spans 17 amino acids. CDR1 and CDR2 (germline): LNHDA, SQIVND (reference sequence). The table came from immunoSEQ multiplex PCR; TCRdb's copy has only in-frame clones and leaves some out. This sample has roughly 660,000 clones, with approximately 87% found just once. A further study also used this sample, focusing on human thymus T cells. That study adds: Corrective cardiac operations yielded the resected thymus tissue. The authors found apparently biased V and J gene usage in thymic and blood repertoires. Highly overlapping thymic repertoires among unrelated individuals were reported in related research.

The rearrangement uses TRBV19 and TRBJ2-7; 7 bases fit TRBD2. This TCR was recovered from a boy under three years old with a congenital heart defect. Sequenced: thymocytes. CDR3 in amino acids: CASSAGRRGGSSYEQYF. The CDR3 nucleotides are TGTGCCAGTAGTGCGGGCCGCCGCGGCGGGAGCTCCTACGAGCAGTACTTC.